The following is a TCR beta chain sequence with its context. Its antigen is unidentified. This sample was included in a study of cytomegalovirus exposure and HLA in healthy donors. Whole-study results and caveats: Cytomegalovirus status, reportedly, was diagnosed with high specificity and sensitivity by the classifier. Researchers catalogued under 200 TCR beta chains as cytomegalovirus-associated.

The protocol was immunoSEQ multiplex PCR, while the TCRdb copy is restricted to in-frame clones and leaves out a portion. This sample yields about 120,000 clones, of which roughly 82% are seen a single time; roughly 5% belongs to the top ten. The CDR3 runs to 15 residues. V lost 2 bases and J 1 base, leaving 10 bases between the germline ends. Germline loops: CDR1 MNHNY, CDR2 SVGAGI (reference sequence). V gene TRBV6-6 combines with J gene TRBJ2-3, with TRBD1 as a possible D gene (5 bases). The sequence was collected from a man between 18 and 29 years old in good health and CMV-seronegative. Sequenced: PBMCs. CDR3 residues: CASSYLAGRTDTQYF. CDR3 coding DNA: TGTGCCAGCAGTTACCTGGCAGGGCGCACAGATACGCAGTATTTT.